This T cell receptor (beta chain) was sequenced during a study of shared clonotypes between healthy human individuals. Study-level information: Donor composition was a couple of women and three men, aged 18 to 49. Every donor yielded three CD4 naive, three CD4 memory, two CD8 naive and one CD8 memory plate.

Turning to this clone: Its specificity is not known.

The CDR3 is made up of 15 amino acids. V was cut by 2 bases and J by 0 bases, with 11 bases left in between. Germline CDR1 is SEHNR and CDR2 is FQNEAQ (reference sequence). Naive CD8 cells were CD45RO-negative, positively selected for CCR7, excluding terminally differentiated effector memory CD45RA+ cells. Regarding the study as a whole: Shared clonotypes across all four donors exceeded non-shared ones in generation probability. Shared clonotypes: roughly 4.7% naive CD4, under 4% naive CD8, 2% to 2.5% memory CD4, 0.4% memory CD8.

TCRdb's table, derived via immunoSEQ multiplex PCR, lists solely in-frame clones and lacks some. Here the sample spans 600,000 or so clones, 85% to 95% being singletons. Sequencing used naive CD8+ T cells sorted from blood. The V and J genes are TRBV7-9 and TRBJ2-7; no firm D call. The clonotype comes from a woman in her 30s in good health. The CDR3: CASSLRATSSYEQYF. CDR3 nucleotides: TGTGCCAGCAGCTTAAGAGCGACCTCCTCCTACGAGCAGTACTTC.